Listed below are T cell receptor beta chains from one sample, sequenced in a study of blood T cells in healthy people across ages. TCRdb called the 5' RACE reads again in MiXCR, with one record for every CDR3 protein. The top ten clones hold about 19% of a sample with about 1 million distinct CDR3 sequences, more than 40% of them seen once. The sequenced material came from blood. Receptors were obtained from a woman in her sixties or seventies in good health. Both conserved end residues are part of each CDR3. D genes are given only for firm matches. Expanded clones are given a class, and other clones once, few, many or no size at all.

V gene	clone size	D gene	J gene	CDR3 protein	CDR3 DNA
TRBV2	NA	TRBD2	TRBJ2-5	CASSEPGLAGGETQYF	TGTGCCAGCAGTGAACCAGGACTAGCGGGAGGAGAGACCCAGTACTTC
TRBV3-1	once	NA	TRBJ1-5	CASSRTLYSNQPQHF	TGTGCCAGCAGCCGGACACTTTATAGCAATCAGCCCCAGCATTTT
TRBV20-1	NA	TRBD1	TRBJ2-1	CSARGLDRVSEQFF	TGCAGTGCTAGAGGTCTGGACAGGGTATCTGAGCAGTTCTTC
TRBV9	few	NA	TRBJ2-7	CASSVGNPTYEQYF	TGTGCCAGCAGCGTAGGGAACCCTACCTACGAGCAGTACTTC
TRBV20-1	few	NA	TRBJ1-2	CSASWGRNEYGYTF	TGCAGTGCTAGCTGGGGGCGGAATGAATATGGCTACACCTTC
TRBV29-1	many	NA	TRBJ2-7	CSVDRGTYPYEQYF	TGCAGCGTTGATCGGGGGACCTACCCCTACGAGCAGTACTTC
TRBV24-1	few	NA	TRBJ2-1	CATSDFVEGQFF	TGTGCCACCAGTGATTTTGTAGAGGGGCAGTTCTTC
TRBV28	NA	TRBD1	TRBJ2-7	CASHPGTVYEQYF	TGTGCCAGTCATCCCGGGACAGTATACGAGCAGTACTTC
TRBV6-1	NA	NA	TRBJ2-1	CASSRDDYNEQFF	TGTGCCAGCAGTCGAGACGACTACAATGAGCAGTTCTTC
TRBV7-9	NA	NA	TRBJ2-4	CASSSWLAKNIQYF	TGTGCCAGCAGCTCGTGGCTAGCCAAAAACATTCAGTACTTC
TRBV9	few	NA	TRBJ2-1	CASTSKDEQFF	TGTGCCAGCACGTCCAAGGATGAGCAGTTCTTC
TRBV12-3/TRBV12-4	NA	NA	TRBJ2-7	CASSPTSAINEQYF	TGTGCCAGCAGCCCCACCTCAGCCATAAATGAGCAGTACTTC
TRBV6-5	few	TRBD1	TRBJ1-2	CASGTGGDGYTF	TGTGCCAGCGGAACAGGGGGCGATGGCTACACCTTC
TRBV20-1	NA	NA	TRBJ2-3	CSAMWEGADTQYF	TGCAGTGCTATGTGGGAAGGGGCAGATACGCAGTATTTT